This T cell receptor (beta chain) was sequenced during a study of cytomegalovirus exposure and HLA in healthy donors. This PCR relied on a set of 60 Vbeta primers and 13 Jbeta primers. In the study's own analysis: Around 80 million unique TCR beta chains, 9.5 million to 11 million of them shared, were counted by a later analysis. Measured with immunoSEQ multiplex PCR; TCRdb has only the in-frame clones, and not every one. The D gene and trimming were derived from the DNA, and the V and J assignments and clone size from that table. The profile shows around 67,000 clones, less than 70% of them singletons. Germline CDR1 SGHNT, CDR2 YYREEE (reference sequence). The CDR3 has 13 residues. The V end was cut by 6 bases, the J end by 5 bases, with 13 bases between. General study results and limits: Previously analyzed data showed that most TCR beta V segments were productive at a frequency of about 90% or about 30%.

A note on this clone: The antigen remains undetermined.

Sequenced input: PBMCs. V and J are TRBV5-4 and TRBJ2-3; D is possibly TRBD2 (6 bases). The clonotype comes from a woman between 50 and 59 years old in good health and CMV-seronegative. The CDR3 nucleotides are TGTGCCAGCACCCGGACGGGGGAAGATACGCAGTATTTT. Its protein is CASTRTGEDTQYF.